The 5 T cell receptor beta chains below come from one sample, sequenced in a study of human T cells and chemical hapten exposure listed by TCRdb under 2021. Receptor libraries were prepared by RACE. TCRdb names NextSeq 500 as the instrument used. TCRdb reprocessed the public reads (quality trimming at Q25 with fastp, clone calling with MiXCR) and kept in-frame beta chains. CDR3 protein duplicates are merged, each entry listing the most common genes and DNA. For this sample the table gives about 160,000 distinct CDR3 sequences, of which roughly 26% were detected only once. The ten largest clones represent 2.1% of the sample. Sample time point, as interpreted from the label and publication: patch test 3, about 24 weeks after DPC sensitization. The meaning of the sample's treatment or condition label: therapeutic diphenylcyclopropenone sensitization with weekly scalp DPC. The sample consisted of whole blood, taken in connection with sensitization to the hapten diphenylcyclopropenone (DPC). Receptors originate from a woman aged 18-30 years with alopecia areata. Some clones in this sample may be carry-over from other donors' samples.

The chain links TRBV24-1 to TRBJ2-7; the match to TRBD1 covers 9 bases. Germline V gene lookup returns CDR1 KGHDR and CDR2 SFDVKD. This CDR3 contains 13 residues. V lost 5 bases to trimming and J lost 6 bases; unmatched junction nucleotides: 4. CDR3 coding DNA: TGTGCCACCAGTGGTTCGACAGGGGGCGAGCAGTACTTC. Residues: CATSGSTGGEQYF.

This sequence joins TRBV4-3 and TRBJ2-7; D perhaps matches TRBD2 (5 bases). Trimming took off 6 bases at V and 5 bases at J, with 17 bases between the two ends. This CDR3 is 14 amino acids long. Germline V gene sequence: CDR1 LGHNA, CDR2 YSLEER. The CDR3 loop reads CASSTGGPVDEQYF. The CDR3 region has the DNA TGCGCCAGCAGTACCGGCGGGCCCGTCGACGAGCAGTACTTC.

The chain has TRBV20-1 and TRBJ1-5; 9 bases agree with TRBD1. CDR1 DFQATT and CDR2 SNEGSKA come from the germline V gene (reference sequence). Unmatched junction bases numbered 4, after V lost 3 bases and J lost 4 bases. CDR3 length equals 14 residues. CDR3 sequence reads: CSASRGQGNQPQHF. The CDR3 coding sequence is TGCAGTGCTAGCCGCGGACAGGGGAATCAGCCCCAGCATTTT.

Here the CDR3 DNA reads TGTGCCAGCAGCGTAAGCGGGACGAACACCGGGGAGCTGTTTTTT. It encodes CASSVSGTNTGELFF. The chain combines TRBV7-3 with TRBJ2-2, with 7 bases that match TRBD2. The V segment lost 5 bases and the J segment 0 bases; nucleotides outside the gene matches: 3. Germline V gene lookup returns CDR1 SGHTA and CDR2 FQGTGA. CDR3 length: 15 residues.

The chain has TRBV24-1 and TRBJ2-1; 7 bases agree with TRBD2. In germline, CDR1 is KGHDR, CDR2 SFDVKD. CDR3 length equals 13 residues. With V trimmed by 9 bases and J by 6 bases, 7 bases remained unmatched. CDR3 loop: CATARGERNEQFF. DNA for the CDR3: TGTGCCACCGCTCGGGGGGAGCGCAATGAGCAGTTCTTC.